This T cell receptor (beta chain) was identified during a study of T-cell memory formation after mild COVID-19. V lost 4 bases, J lost 3 bases, and 10 bases stayed unmatched. The CDR3 has 16 amino acids. Germline loops: CDR1 SGDLS, CDR2 YYNGEE. One entry per CDR3 protein results from TCRdb running MiXCR on the 5' RACE reads. The profile covers 350,000 or so distinct CDR3 sequences, with around 20% appearing a single time and approximately 22% taken by the ten largest. This clonotype appeared a few times. This clonotype was sampled from a man aged 18 to 30 who had mild COVID-19 (a few samples of this study predate the infection). Cell type and time point are not known. Material: PBMCs or a T cell subset sorted from them (not recorded which). This chain uses TRBV9 with TRBJ2-3, with 8 bases lining up with TRBD2. In nucleotides, the CDR3 is TGTGCCAGCAGCCCCCGGGGGGGCCCGAAAACAGATACGCAGTATTTT. It encodes CASSPRGGPKTDTQYF.